The 10 T cell receptor beta chains listed next were all sequenced from one sample in a study of cytomegalovirus exposure and HLA in healthy donors. The PCR employed 60 Vbeta primers together with 13 Jbeta primers. Clones were read by immunoSEQ multiplex PCR, and TCRdb kept only the in-frame ones, dropping some. This table has approximately 200,000 clones, approximately 75% appearing once. The sample consisted of PBMCs. Every receptor here comes from a man between 25 and 39 years old in good health and CMV-seropositive.

The chain combines TRBV5-1 with TRBJ2-3; 8 positions match TRBD2. The CDR3 sequence is 17 residues long. Germline CDR1 SGHRS, CDR2 YFSETQ. J was trimmed by 6 bases and V by 0 bases; bases with no gene match: 12. The CDR3 reads CASSLESGGPAGDTQYF. Here the CDR3 DNA reads TGCGCCAGCAGCTTGGAATCGGGGGGGCCAGCGGGGGATACGCAGTATTTT.

The chain recombines TRBV7-2 with TRBJ2-3; no definite D call. Germline-derived CDR1 and CDR2 are SGHTA and FQGNSA. Trimming left V 1 base short and J 6 bases short, with 8 bases between. This CDR3 spans 13 amino acids. CDR3 in DNA: TGTGCCAGCAGCTTAGTGGTCGGGGATACGCAGTATTTT. This encodes CASSLVVGDTQYF.

There are a few counts of this clone. This chain connects TRBV10-3 to TRBJ2-7; 9 bases are a match to TRBD1. The CDR3 extends over 14 amino acids. Germline lookup yields CDR1 ENHRY and CDR2 SYGVKD. Unmatched junction bases numbered 7, after V lost 3 bases and J lost 7 bases. The CDR3: CAISETGQGMEQYF. CDR3 in DNA: TGTGCCATCAGTGAAACGGGACAGGGAATGGAGCAGTACTTC.

The chain couples TRBV30 to TRBJ2-2, with 8 bases aligning to TRBD1. CDR1 and CDR2 from the germline V gene are GTSNPN and SVGIG (reference sequence). Unmatched junction bases numbered 0, after V lost 2 bases and J lost 7 bases. This CDR3 has 12 residues. CDR3 DNA: TGTGCCTGGAGTACAGGGGGCGGGGAGCTGTTTTTT. Protein product: CAWSTGGGELFF. Full variable domain (remainder filled in from reference TRBV30 and TRBJ2-2): SQTIHQWPATLVQPVGSPLSLECTVEGTSNPNLYWYRQAAGRGLQLLFYSVGIGQISSEVPQNLSASRPQDRQFILSSKKLLLSDSGFYLCAWSTGGGELFFGEGSRLTVL.

The V and J genes are TRBV30 and TRBJ2-5; TRBD2 is a possible D gene (6 bases). Between the trimmed V and J ends, which lost 2 bases and 5 bases, there was a span of 15 bases. Germline V gene lookup returns CDR1 GTSNPN and CDR2 SVGIG (reference sequence). This CDR3 has 14 residues. The CDR3 DNA reads TGTGCCTGGAGTAGGAGGGGAGGAGGGGAGACCCAGTACTTC. Protein product: CAWSRRGGGETQYF.

The chain recombines TRBV4-2 with TRBJ2-1; a weak D match, TRBD2 (6 bases). V was shortened by 3 bases and J by 9 bases, with 18 bases between the two germline ends. CDR3 length: 15 amino acids. CDR1 is LGHNA, CDR2 YNFKEQ, per germline. In nucleotides, the CDR3 is TGTGCCAGCAGCCAGCCCCCGGAACTAGCAGGTGAGCAGTTCTTC. Translated, it gives CASSQPPELAGEQFF.

This rearrangement joins TRBV6-1 to TRBJ1-2; D is unclear. Deletions cut 6 bases from V and 0 bases from J, with 14 bases between. Germline V gene data show CDR1 as MNHNS and CDR2 as SASEGT. This CDR3 has 15 residues. This CDR3 is CASRSSGSSNYGYTF. The CDR3 nucleotides read TGTGCCAGCAGATCCTCAGGTAGTTCTAACTATGGCTACACCTTC.

This clone was counted a few times. This chain connects TRBV10-3 to TRBJ1-5, with a weak D call TRBD1 (6 bases). Germline CDR1 and CDR2: ENHRY and SYGVKD. V was pared by 10 bases and J by 4 bases, with 14 bases between. CDR3 length equals 13 residues. The CDR3 bases are TGTGCCAGCAGCGGACAGCAAAATCAGCCCCAGCATTTT. Protein: CASSGQQNQPQHF.

This rearrangement joins TRBV30 to TRBJ2-2; 14 nucleotides align to TRBD2. Germline CDR1 GTSNPN, CDR2 SVGIG (reference sequence). CDR3 length: 15 amino acids. The CDR3 DNA reads as TGTGTCCTGGCCGGGACTAGCGGGAGACACGGGGAGCTGTTTTTT. Protein: CVLAGTSGRHGELFF. Supplemented by reference TRBV30 and TRBJ2-2, the full variable domain reads SQTIHQWPATLVQPVGSPLSLECTVEGTSNPNLYWYRQAAGRGLQLLFYSVGIGQISSEVPQNLSASRPQDRQFILSSKKLLLSDSGFYLCVLAGTSGRHGELFFGEGSRLTVL.

This chain links TRBV29-1 with TRBJ2-5; 8 bases agree with TRBD2. The end of the DNA is better explained by TRBJ2-7, so the J call may be wrong. The CDR3 runs 13 residues. Germline V lookup: CDR1 SQVTM, CDR2 ANQGSEA. Here the CDR3 DNA reads TGCAGCGTTGAAGATCGGGAGGGCTACGAGCAGTACTTC. Translation: CSVEDREGYEQYF.